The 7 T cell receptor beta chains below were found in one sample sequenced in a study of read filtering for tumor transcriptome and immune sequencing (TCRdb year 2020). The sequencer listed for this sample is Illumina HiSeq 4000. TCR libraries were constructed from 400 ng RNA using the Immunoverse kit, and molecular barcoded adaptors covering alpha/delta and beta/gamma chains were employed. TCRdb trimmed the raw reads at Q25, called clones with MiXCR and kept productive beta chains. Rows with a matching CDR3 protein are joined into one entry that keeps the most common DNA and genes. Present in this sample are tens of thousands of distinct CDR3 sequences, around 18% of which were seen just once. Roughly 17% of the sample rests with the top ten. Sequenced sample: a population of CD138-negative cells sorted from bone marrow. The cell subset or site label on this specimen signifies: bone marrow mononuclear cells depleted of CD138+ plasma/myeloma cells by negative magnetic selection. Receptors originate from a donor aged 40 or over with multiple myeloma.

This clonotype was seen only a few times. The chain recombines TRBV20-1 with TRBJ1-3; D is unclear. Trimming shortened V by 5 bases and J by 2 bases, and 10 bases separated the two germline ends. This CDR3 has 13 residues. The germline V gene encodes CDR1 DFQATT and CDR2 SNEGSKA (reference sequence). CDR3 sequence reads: CSAPDRPGNTIYF. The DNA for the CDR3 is TGCAGTGCTCCGGACCGCCCTGGAAACACCATATATTTT.

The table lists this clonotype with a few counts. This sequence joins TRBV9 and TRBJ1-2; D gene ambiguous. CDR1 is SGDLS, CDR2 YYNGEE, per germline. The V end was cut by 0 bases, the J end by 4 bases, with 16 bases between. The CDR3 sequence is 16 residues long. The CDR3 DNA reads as TGTGCCAGCAGCGTAGGAATAGGGATGGAACTCTATGGCTACACCTTC. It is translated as CASSVGIGMELYGYTF.

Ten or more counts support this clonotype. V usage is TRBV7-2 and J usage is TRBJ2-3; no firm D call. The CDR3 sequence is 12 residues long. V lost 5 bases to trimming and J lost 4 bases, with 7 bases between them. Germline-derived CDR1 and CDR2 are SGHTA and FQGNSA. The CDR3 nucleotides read TGTGCCAGCAGCCTGATAGCAGATACGCAGTATTTT. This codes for CASSLIADTQYF.

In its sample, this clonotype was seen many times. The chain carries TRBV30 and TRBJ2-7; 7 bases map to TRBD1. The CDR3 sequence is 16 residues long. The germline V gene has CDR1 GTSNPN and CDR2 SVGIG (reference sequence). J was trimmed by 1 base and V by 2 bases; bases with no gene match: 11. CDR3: CAWSLTDRDLSYEQYF. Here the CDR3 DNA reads TGTGCCTGGAGTCTCACCGACAGGGACCTATCCTACGAGCAGTACTTC.

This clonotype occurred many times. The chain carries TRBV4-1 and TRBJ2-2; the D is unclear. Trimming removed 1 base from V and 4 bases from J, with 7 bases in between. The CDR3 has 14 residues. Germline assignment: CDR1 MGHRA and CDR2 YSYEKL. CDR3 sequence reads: CASSQASPTGELFF. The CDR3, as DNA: TGCGCCAGCAGCCAAGCAAGTCCCACCGGGGAGCTGTTTTTT.

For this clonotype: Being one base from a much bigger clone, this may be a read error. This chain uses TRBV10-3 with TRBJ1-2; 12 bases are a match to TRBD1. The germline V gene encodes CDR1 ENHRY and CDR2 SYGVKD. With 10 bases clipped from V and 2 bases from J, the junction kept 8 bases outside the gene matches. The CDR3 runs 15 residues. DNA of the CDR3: TGTGCCACGGGGGACAGGGGGCCTATCAACTATGGCTACACCTTC. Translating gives CATGDRGPINYGYTF.

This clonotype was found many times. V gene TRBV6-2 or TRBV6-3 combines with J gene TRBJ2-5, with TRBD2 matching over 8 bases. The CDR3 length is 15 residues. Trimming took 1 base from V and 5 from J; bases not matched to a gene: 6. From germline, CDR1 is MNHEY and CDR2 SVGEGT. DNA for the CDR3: TGTGCCAGCAGTTACTGGGGGACTAGAAAGGAGACCCAGTACTTC. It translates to CASSYWGTRKETQYF.